Listed below are T cell receptor beta chains from one sample, sequenced in a study of type 1 regulatory T cells. TCRdb called the reads again in MiXCR, with one record for every CDR3 protein. The repertoire holds approximately 42,000 distinct CDR3 sequences, with more than 10% as singletons. The antigens for these receptors are not known. Specimen: cultured non-Tr1 T cells, either the whole culture or a sorted T cell fraction (not recorded which). These receptors all come from a human donor in good health. The CDR3 runs from the conserved cysteine through the conserved F or W. A D gene is named only where the DNA matches it firmly. Clone size is not always given. Where it is, it says once, few, many or a class for expanded clones.

>TRBV18|many|TRBJ2-5|.
CASSPVQETQYF
TGTGCCAGCTCACCCGTCCAGGAGACCCAGTACTTC
>TRBV29-1|many|TRBJ2-4|.
CSVEGVEDIQYF
TGCAGCGTTGAAGGGGTTGAAGACATTCAGTACTTC
>TRBV20-1|.|TRBJ1-2|.
CSAIQGLDYGYTF
TGCAGTGCTATACAGGGTTTAGACTATGGCTACACCTTC
>TRBV9|many|TRBJ2-2|.
CASSVGGSQTGELFF
TGTGCCAGCAGCGTAGGTGGGAGTCAGACCGGGGAGCTGTTTTTT
>TRBV15|many|TRBJ2-2|.
CATSRDRTTGELFF
TGTGCCACCAGCAGAGACCGGACGACCGGGGAGCTGTTTTTT
>TRBV20-1|.|TRBJ2-7|TRBD1
CSAPRPPTGGVPLGQYF
TGCAGTGCTCCCCGCCCCCCCACAGGGGGCGTCCCCCTCGGGCAGTACTTC
>TRBV7-3|few|TRBJ2-7|.
CASSLLGAARREQYF
TGTGCCAGCAGCTTACTGGGGGCGGCTAGGAGGGAGCAGTACTTC
>TRBV15|.|TRBJ2-7|.
CATSRDRGTEEENF
TGTGCCACCAGCAGAGATCGTGGGACCGAGGAAGAGAACTTC
>TRBV20-1|many|TRBJ1-6|.
CSARDGRQINSPLHF
TGCAGTGCTAGAGATGGGCGGCAGATAAATTCACCCCTCCACTTT
>TRBV9|many|TRBJ1-4|.
CASSVEAGAINEKLFF
TGTGCCAGCAGCGTAGAGGCAGGCGCTATTAATGAAAAACTGTTTTTT
>TRBV7-8|.|TRBJ2-1|TRBD2
CASSLKRRLAGRNEQFF
TGTGCCAGCAGCTTAAAGCGTCGACTAGCGGGACGCAATGAGCAGTTCTTC
>TRBV11-1|many|TRBJ2-1|TRBD2
CASRMRLAGMNNEQFF
TGTGCCAGCAGGATGCGCCTAGCGGGGATGAACAATGAGCAGTTCTTC
>TRBV15|.|TRBJ2-5|.
CATSVDSSQETQYF
TGTGCCACCAGCGTGGACAGTTCCCAAGAGACCCAGTACTTC
>TRBV20-1|many|TRBJ1-1|.
CSASPGSERVAFF
TGCAGTGCTAGCCCCGGGTCAGAACGAGTTGCTTTCTTT
>TRBV9|many|TRBJ2-5|.
CASSPRGGLQETQYF
TGTGCCAGCAGCCCAAGGGGGGGGTTACAAGAGACCCAGTACTTC
>TRBV9|few|TRBJ2-2|.
CASTQRSNTGELFF
TGTGCCAGCACCCAGCGATCGAACACCGGGGAGCTGTTTTTT
>TRBV5-1|many|TRBJ2-1|TRBD2
CASSLAPAGTSGMLHAYNEQFF
TGCGCCAGCAGCTTAGCCCCAGCCGGGACTAGCGGGATGCTGCACGCCTACAATGAGCAGTTCTTC
>TRBV7-7|many|TRBJ2-3|.
CASSLYRDANTQYF
TGTGCTAGCAGCTTATACCGGGACGCTAATACGCAGTATTTT
>TRBV15|many|TRBJ2-2|TRBD2
CATSGPGLAGDPTGELFF
TGTGCCACCAGCGGTCCGGGACTAGCGGGAGATCCCACCGGGGAGCTGTTTTTT
>TRBV20-1|few|TRBJ1-1|TRBD1
CSASTGQGETEAFF
TGCAGTGCTAGTACGGGACAGGGTGAAACTGAAGCTTTCTTT
>TRBV11-2|.|TRBJ2-5|TRBD2
CASSLAGGNQETQYF
TGTGCCAGCAGCTTAGCGGGAGGCAACCAAGAGACCCAGTACTTC
>TRBV20-1|few|TRBJ2-3|TRBD2
CSAEGGPGAGGTDTQYF
TGCAGTGCTGAGGGAGGCCCTGGGGCGGGAGGCACAGATACGCAGTATTTT
>TRBV2|many|TRBJ2-1|.
CASSEAGREGYNEQFF
TGTGCCAGCAGTGAAGCTGGGCGAGAAGGGTACAATGAGCAGTTCTTC
>TRBV20-1|many|TRBJ2-7|TRBD2
CSAKTVGGSGGSSYEQYF
TGCAGTGCTAAAACGGTAGGAGGATCTGGCGGGAGCTCCTACGAGCAGTACTTC
>TRBV7-2|few|TRBJ2-7|TRBD1
CASSPTTGPYEQYF
TGTGCCAGCAGCCCAACGACAGGGCCCTACGAGCAGTACTTC
>TRBV2|many|TRBJ1-6|.
CASSERDSNSPLHF
TGTGCCAGCAGTGAACGGGACTCTAATTCACCCCTCCACTTT
>TRBV5-1|many|TRBJ2-2|.
CASSLKGRGTGELFF
TGCGCCAGCAGCTTAAAGGGAAGAGGCACCGGGGAGCTGTTTTTT
>TRBV20-1|few|TRBJ1-6|.
CSARDSGQIYSPLHF
TGCAGTGCTAGAGATTCTGGACAAATTTATTCACCCCTCCACTTT
>TRBV6-5|.|TRBJ2-7|TRBD2
CASSYGGVYEQYF
TGTGCCAGCAGTTACGGGGGGGTTTACGAGCAGTACTTC
>TRBV5-6|.|TRBJ1-2|.
CASTSTGAGYTF
TGTGCCAGCACCTCAACCGGGGCTGGCTACACCTTC
>TRBV11-1|few|TRBJ1-2|.
CASSSTRGLDYGYTF
TGTGCCAGCAGCTCCACCCGGGGTTTGGACTATGGCTACACCTTC
>TRBV3-1|.|TRBJ2-2|.
CASTESEYTGELFF
TGTGCCAGCACAGAGTCGGAATACACCGGGGAGCTGTTTTTT
>TRBV20-1|many|TRBJ2-1|.
CSARSHNEQFF
TGCAGTGCTAGATCCCACAATGAGCAGTTCTTC
>TRBV27|many|TRBJ2-7|.
CASSRDVGLYEQYF
TGTGCCAGCAGCCGGGACGTCGGCCTCTACGAGCAGTACTTC
>TRBV4-2|few|TRBJ1-2|.
CASSQEYAGDYGYTF
TGTGCCAGCAGCCAAGAATATGCGGGGGACTATGGCTACACCTTC
>TRBV6-2/TRBV6-3|few|TRBJ1-5|.
CASRDVNQPQHF
TGTGCCAGCAGGGATGTCAATCAGCCCCAGCATTTT
>TRBV20-1|.|TRBJ2-7|TRBD1
CSARDAGGSDEQYF
TGCAGTGCTAGAGACGCAGGGGGATCTGACGAGCAGTACTTC
>TRBV5-1|many|TRBJ2-3|TRBD2
CASSLPSGSVDTQYF
TGCGCCAGCAGCTTGCCTAGCGGGAGTGTAGATACGCAGTATTTT
>TRBV30|many|TRBJ2-3|.
CAWRTRDGLRTDTQYF
TGTGCCTGGAGGACCCGGGACGGGCTAAGAACAGATACGCAGTATTTT
>TRBV18|few|TRBJ1-6|.
CASSTSDGNSPLHF
TGTGCCAGCTCCACATCGGACGGTAATTCACCCCTCCACTTT
>TRBV20-1|many|TRBJ1-2|.
CSARGTDYGYTF
TGCAGTGCTAGAGGGACGGACTATGGCTACACCTTC
>TRBV29-1|.|TRBJ1-1|.
CSARESATEAFF
TGCAGCGCCCGGGAGAGCGCCACTGAAGCTTTCTTT
>TRBV7-8|many|TRBJ2-2|.
CASSFQGGANTGELFF
TGTGCCAGCAGCTTCCAGGGGGGTGCGAACACCGGGGAGCTGTTTTTT
>TRBV5-1|many|TRBJ2-1|.
CASSLAGTSVNEQFF
TGCGCCAGCAGCTTGGCCGGGACGAGCGTCAATGAGCAGTTCTTC
>TRBV20-1|many|TRBJ1-1|.
CSAAGNTEAFF
TGCAGTGCAGCAGGGAACACTGAAGCTTTCTTT
>TRBV9|medium-sized|TRBJ1-2|TRBD1
CASSVTYRGGYTF
TGTGCCAGCAGCGTAACCTACAGGGGCGGCTACACCTTC
>TRBV29-1|.|TRBJ2-1|.
CSAKGSYNEQFF
TGCAGCGCTAAGGGTTCCTACAATGAGCAGTTCTTC
>TRBV5-1|.|TRBJ2-5|.
CASRESPGQGTQYF
TGCGCCAGCAGAGAATCTCCTGGCCAAGGGACCCAGTACTTC
>TRBV7-9|many|TRBJ2-2|.
CASSLDGWTGELFF
TGTGCCAGCAGCTTAGATGGCTGGACCGGGGAGCTGTTTTTT
>TRBV29-1|many|TRBJ1-3|.
CSVNPSGNTIYF
TGCAGCGTTAACCCCTCTGGAAACACCATATATTTT
>TRBV27|many|TRBJ2-3|.
CASSFQDSTDTQYF
TGTGCCAGCAGTTTTCAAGACTCCACAGATACGCAGTATTTT
>TRBV20-1|.|TRBJ2-1|TRBD2
CSASGEGNEQFF
TGCAGTGCTAGCGGGGAGGGGAATGAGCAGTTCTTC